This T cell receptor (beta chain) derives from a study of blood T cell repertoires in COVID-19. Looked up from germline, CDR1 is LNHDA and CDR2 is SQIVND (reference sequence). This CDR3 region has 16 residues. The trim removed 3 bases at V and 5 bases at J, leaving 7 bases unmatched. In its sample, this clone was seen once. Clones were sequenced by immunoSEQ multiplex PCR, and TCRdb holds only the in-frame ones, with some missing. The sample yields roughly 190,000 clones, roughly 91% seen once. The sequenced material came from peripheral blood. The chain recombines TRBV19 with TRBJ2-1; 10 bases map to TRBD2. The receptor was isolated from a man aged 35-49 years with active or convalescent COVID-19. The CDR3 DNA reads as TGTGCCAGTAGTATCCAGCGGGGGGGGTCAAACAATGAGCAGTTCTTC. Amino acids: CASSIQRGGSNNEQFF.